This T cell receptor beta chain was captured in a study of early T cells in non-severe SARS-CoV-2 infection. On the study more broadly: Chains from this unsorted whole-blood bulk RNA could not be paired.

One entry per CDR3 protein, called by TCRdb with MiXCR from the 5' RACE reads. The sample carries more than 25,000 distinct CDR3 sequences, roughly 5.4% recorded once. In this sample, this clonotype turned up many times. The germline CDR1 and CDR2 sequences are SGHVS and FNYEAQ. CDR3 length: 14 residues. Trimming pared 2 bases from V and 1 base from J, leaving 7 bases between. The sequenced material came from whole blood. The rearrangement links TRBV7-6 to TRBJ2-3; D not certain. The origin of this receptor is an adult who was a healthcare worker with PCR-confirmed SARS-CoV-2 infection or an uninfected control (not recorded which). CDR3 region: CASSLPAGTDTQYF. In nucleotides, the CDR3 is TGTGCCAGCAGCTTACCCGCTGGCACAGATACGCAGTATTTT.